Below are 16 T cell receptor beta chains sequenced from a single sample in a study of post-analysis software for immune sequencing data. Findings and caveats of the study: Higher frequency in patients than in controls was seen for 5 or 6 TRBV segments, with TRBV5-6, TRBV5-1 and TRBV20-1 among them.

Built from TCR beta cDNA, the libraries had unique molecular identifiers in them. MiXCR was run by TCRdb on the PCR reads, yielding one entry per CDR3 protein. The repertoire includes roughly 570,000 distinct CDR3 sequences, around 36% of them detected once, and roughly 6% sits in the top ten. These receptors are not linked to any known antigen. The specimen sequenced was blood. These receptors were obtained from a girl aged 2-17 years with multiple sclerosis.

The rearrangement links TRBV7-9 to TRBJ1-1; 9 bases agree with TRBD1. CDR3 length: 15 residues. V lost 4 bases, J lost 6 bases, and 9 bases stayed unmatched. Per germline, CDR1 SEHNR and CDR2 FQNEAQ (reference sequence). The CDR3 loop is CASSYPGQGGAEAFF. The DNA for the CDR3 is TGTGCCAGCAGCTATCCGGGACAGGGAGGTGCTGAAGCTTTCTTT. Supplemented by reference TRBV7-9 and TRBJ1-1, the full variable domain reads DTGVSQNPRHKITKRGQNVTFRCDPISEHNRLYWYRQTLGQGPEFLTYFQNEAQLEKSRLLSDRFSAERPKGSFSTLEIQRTEQGDSAMYLCASSYPGQGGAEAFFGQGTRLTVV.

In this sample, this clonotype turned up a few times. The CDR3 loop is CATLVRAALDTQYF. As DNA, the CDR3 is TGTGCCACTTTAGTTCGGGCAGCCCTGGATACGCAGTATTTT. The rearrangement joins TRBV2 to TRBJ2-3; D not resolved. Germline CDR1 reads SNHLY; CDR2 reads FYNNEI. This CDR3 has 14 amino acids. Trimming shortened V by 10 bases and J by 6 bases, and 20 bases separated the two germline ends.

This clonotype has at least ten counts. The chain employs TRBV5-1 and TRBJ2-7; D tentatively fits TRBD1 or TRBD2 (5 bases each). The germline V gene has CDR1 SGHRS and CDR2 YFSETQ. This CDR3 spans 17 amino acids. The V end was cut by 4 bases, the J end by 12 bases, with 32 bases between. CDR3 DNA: TGCGCCAGCAGCCCAAACTTCCTCCGGGACCGCCATCCAACCCCGTACTTC. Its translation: CASSPNFLRDRHPTPYF.

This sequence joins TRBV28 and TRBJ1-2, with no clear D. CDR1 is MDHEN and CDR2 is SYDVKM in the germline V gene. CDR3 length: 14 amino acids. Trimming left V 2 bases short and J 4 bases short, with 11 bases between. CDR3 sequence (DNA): TGTGCCAGCAGTTTAGAAAAACCCTCCTATGGCTACACCTTC. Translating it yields CASSLEKPSYGYTF.

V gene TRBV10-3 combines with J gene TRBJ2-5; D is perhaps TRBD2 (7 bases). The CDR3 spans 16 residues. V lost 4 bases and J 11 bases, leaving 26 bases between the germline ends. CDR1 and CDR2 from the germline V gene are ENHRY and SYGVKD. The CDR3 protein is CAISGGRGAPKFEQYF. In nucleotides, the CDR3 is TGTGCCATCAGTGGAGGACGGGGGGCTCCCAAGTTTGAGCAGTACTTC.

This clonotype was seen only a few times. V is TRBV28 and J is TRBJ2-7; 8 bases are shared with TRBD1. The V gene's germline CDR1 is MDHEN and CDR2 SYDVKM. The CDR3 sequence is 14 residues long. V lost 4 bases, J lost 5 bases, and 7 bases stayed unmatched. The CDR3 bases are TGTGCCAGCAGTTGGACAGGGTTCGAGCACGAGCAGTACTTC. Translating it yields CASSWTGFEHEQYF.

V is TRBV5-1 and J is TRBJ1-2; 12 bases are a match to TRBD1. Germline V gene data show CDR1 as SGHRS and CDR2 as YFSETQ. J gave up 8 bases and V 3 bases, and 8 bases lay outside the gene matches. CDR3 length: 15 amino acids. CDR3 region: CASSYSGTGGEGYTF. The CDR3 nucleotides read TGCGCCAGCAGCTATTCCGGGACAGGGGGCGAAGGCTACACCTTC.

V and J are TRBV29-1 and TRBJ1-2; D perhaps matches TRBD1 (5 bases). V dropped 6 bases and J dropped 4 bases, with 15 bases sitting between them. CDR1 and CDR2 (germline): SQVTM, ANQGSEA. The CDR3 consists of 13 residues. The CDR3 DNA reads TGCAGCGTGGAAACGCCCGGGGGCTATGGCTACACCTTC. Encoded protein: CSVETPGGYGYTF.

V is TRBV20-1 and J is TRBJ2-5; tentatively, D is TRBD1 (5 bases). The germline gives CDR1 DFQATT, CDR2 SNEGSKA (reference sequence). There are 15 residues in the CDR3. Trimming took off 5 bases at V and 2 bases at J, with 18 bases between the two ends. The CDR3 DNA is TGCAGTGCTTTCTCAGGGTCTCTACCGCAAGAGACCCAGTACTTC. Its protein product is CSAFSGSLPQETQYF.

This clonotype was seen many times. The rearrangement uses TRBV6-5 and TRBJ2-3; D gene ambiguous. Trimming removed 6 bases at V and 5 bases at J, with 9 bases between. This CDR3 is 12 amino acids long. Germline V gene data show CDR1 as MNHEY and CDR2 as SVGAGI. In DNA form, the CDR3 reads TGTGCCAGCAGGGCGTTGGGAGATACGCAGTATTTT. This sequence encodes CASRALGDTQYF.

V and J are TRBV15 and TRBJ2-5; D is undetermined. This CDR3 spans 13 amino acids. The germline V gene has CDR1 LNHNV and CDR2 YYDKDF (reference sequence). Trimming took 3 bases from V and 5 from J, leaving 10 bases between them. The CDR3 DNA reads TGTGCCACCAGCAGCGGAAGCCGGGAGACCCAGTACTTC. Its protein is CATSSGSRETQYF.

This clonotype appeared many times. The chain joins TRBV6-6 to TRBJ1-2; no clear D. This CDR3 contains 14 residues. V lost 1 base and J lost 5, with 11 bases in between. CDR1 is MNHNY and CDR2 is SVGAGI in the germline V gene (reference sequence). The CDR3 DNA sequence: TGTGCCAGCAGTTACTACTCAGGAGATTATGGCTACACCTTC. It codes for CASSYYSGDYGYTF.

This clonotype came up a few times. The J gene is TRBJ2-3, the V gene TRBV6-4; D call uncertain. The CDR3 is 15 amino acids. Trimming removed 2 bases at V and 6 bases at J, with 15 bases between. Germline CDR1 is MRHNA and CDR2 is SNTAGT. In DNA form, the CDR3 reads TGTGCCAGCAGTGACCCCGAACTGAGCCCCGATACGCAGTATTTT. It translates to CASSDPELSPDTQYF.

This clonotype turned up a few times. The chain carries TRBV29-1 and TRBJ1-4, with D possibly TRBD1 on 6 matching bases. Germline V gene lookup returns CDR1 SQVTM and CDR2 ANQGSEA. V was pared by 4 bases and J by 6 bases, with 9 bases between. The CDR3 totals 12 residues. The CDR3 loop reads CSVGQEDEKLFF. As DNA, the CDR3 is TGCAGCGTTGGACAGGAGGATGAAAAACTGTTTTTT.

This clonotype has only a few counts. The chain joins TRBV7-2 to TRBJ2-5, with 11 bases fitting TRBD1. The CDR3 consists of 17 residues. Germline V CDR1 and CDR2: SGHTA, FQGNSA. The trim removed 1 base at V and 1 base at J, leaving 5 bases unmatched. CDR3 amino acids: CASSLVVGTGGQETQYF. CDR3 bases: TGTGCCAGCAGCTTAGTAGTCGGGACAGGGGGCCAAGAGACCCAGTACTTC.

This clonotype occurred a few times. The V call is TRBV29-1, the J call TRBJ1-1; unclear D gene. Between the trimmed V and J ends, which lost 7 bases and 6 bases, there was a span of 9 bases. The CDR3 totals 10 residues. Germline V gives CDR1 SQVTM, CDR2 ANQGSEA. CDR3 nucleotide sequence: TGCAGCGCCCAGCTTTCTGAAGCTTTCTTT. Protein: CSAQLSEAFF.